This T cell receptor (beta chain) is drawn from a study of regulatory T cells in long-lasting Graves disease. On this clonotype: The antigen is unknown.

The study's findings and limits: Persistent Graves' cases showed lower TCR diversity than newly diagnosed cases.

For TCR beta, libraries came from iRepertoire HTBI primers and Arm-PCR of CDR3 regions. TCRdb itself ran the multiplex PCR reads through MiXCR, one entry per CDR3 protein. Seen here are under 500,000 distinct CDR3 sequences, about 17% observed once, and the top ten hold about 10%. V was clipped by 0 bases and J by 6 bases, with 9 bases between them. CDR3 length: 14 amino acids. CDR1 is ENHRY and CDR2 is SYGVKD in the germline V gene. Time point noted: newly diagnosed GD, antithyroid drugs for less than 3 months. After RNA was extracted from PBMCs, the TCR library was made from it. Patients of an endocrinology department in Xi'an, China, were included. These data are also associated with another study on T cells in Graves' hyperthyroidism and ophthalmopathy.

The receptor comes from a woman in her thirties with Graves disease. Material: peripheral blood mononuclear cells (PBMCs), obtained at new diagnosis, from a patient treated with antithyroid drugs. The chain employs TRBV10-3 and TRBJ2-1; D is unclear. CDR3 protein: CAISESRTGNEQFF. The CDR3 DNA sequence: TGTGCCATCAGTGAGTCTCGGACGGGCAATGAGCAGTTCTTC.